Listed here are 28 T cell receptor beta chains from one sample, sequenced in a study of cytomegalovirus exposure and HLA in healthy donors. The protocol was immunoSEQ multiplex PCR, while the TCRdb copy is restricted to in-frame clones and leaves out a portion. Of about 120,000 clones listed, approximately 95% are singletons. Source material: PBMCs. The receptors were sampled from a man aged 18 to 30 in good health and CMV-seronegative.

The chain employs TRBV6-6 and TRBJ2-7, with unresolved D. Germline lookup yields CDR1 MNHNY and CDR2 SVGAGI (reference sequence). V dropped 5 bases and J dropped 3 bases, with 11 bases sitting between them. This CDR3 has 13 amino acids. CDR3 amino acids: CASSPSLNYEQYF. The CDR3 nucleotides are TGTGCCAGCAGTCCAAGCTTAAACTACGAGCAGTACTTC.

V usage is TRBV4-1 and J usage is TRBJ1-2; D possibly corresponds to TRBD1 (6 bases). Deletions cut 3 bases from V and 2 bases from J, with 13 bases between. CDR3 length: 15 amino acids. Looked up from germline, CDR1 is MGHRA and CDR2 is YSYEKL. The CDR3 DNA reads TGCGCCAGCAGCCACACCAGGGGCGCCAACTATGGCTACACCTTC. Translating it yields CASSHTRGANYGYTF.

The rearrangement uses TRBV28 and TRBJ2-7; 7 bases fit TRBD1. The CDR3 spans 15 residues. CDR1 is MDHEN and CDR2 is SYDVKM in the germline V gene. Trimming took 5 bases from V and 2 from J; bases not matched to a gene: 9. CDR3 nucleotide sequence: TGTGCCAGCAGTCTCCCGGGGACAGTAACCTACGAGCAGTACTTC. It specifies CASSLPGTVTYEQYF.

Here the CDR3 reads CASSPPGTTGSYNEQFF. As DNA, the CDR3 is TGTGCCAGCAGCCCACCCGGGACTACCGGGTCCTACAATGAGCAGTTCTTC. The V gene is TRBV7-9, the J gene TRBJ2-1, with 7 positions matching TRBD2. Trimming removed 5 bases from V and 1 base from J; junction bases left unmatched: 11. The CDR3 runs 17 residues. The V gene's germline CDR1 is SEHNR and CDR2 FQNEAQ (reference sequence).

The gene calls are TRBV28 and TRBJ1-2; 7 nucleotides agree with TRBD1. The trim removed 5 bases at V and 7 bases at J, leaving 16 bases unmatched. The germline CDR1 and CDR2 sequences are MDHEN and SYDVKM. The CDR3 runs 16 residues. The CDR3 sequence is CASSPRDSPPGGGYTF. CDR3 coding DNA: TGTGCCAGCAGTCCCCGGGACAGCCCTCCTGGTGGTGGCTACACCTTC.

J is TRBJ2-1 and V is TRBV19; 8 nucleotides align to TRBD1. V lost 8 bases to trimming and J lost 9 bases; unmatched junction nucleotides: 15. Germline values: CDR1 LNHDA, CDR2 SQIVND (reference sequence). The CDR3 is 15 residues long. The CDR3 loop is CASQVGQGSIGEQFF. The CDR3 DNA reads as TGTGCCAGTCAGGTAGGACAGGGCAGCATCGGTGAGCAGTTCTTC.

This chain joins TRBV13 and TRBJ2-2; D gene unclear. V lost 3 bases and J 6 bases, leaving 8 bases between the germline ends. The CDR3 loop spans 13 amino acids. Germline V gene data show CDR1 as PRHDT and CDR2 as FYEKMQ (reference sequence). The CDR3, as DNA: TGTGCCAGCAGCTTTGACGGAGCCGGGGAGCTGTTTTTT. Protein product: CASSFDGAGELFF.

The J gene is TRBJ1-1, the V gene TRBV5-6, with a weak D call TRBD1 (5 bases). Deletions cut 4 bases from V and 12 bases from J, with 19 bases between. The CDR3 loop spans 13 amino acids. CDR1 and CDR2 from the germline V gene are SGHDT and YYEEEE. CDR3 loop: CASSPAGSSATFF. The DNA of the CDR3 is TGTGCCAGCAGCCCAGCAGGGTCTTCGGCGACTTTCTTT.

This clone has more than one count but fewer than ten. This rearrangement joins TRBV19 to TRBJ1-5, with 10 positions matching TRBD1. The CDR3 loop spans 13 amino acids. Germline V gives CDR1 LNHDA, CDR2 SQIVND (reference sequence). J was trimmed by 5 bases and V by 7 bases; bases with no gene match: 2. CDR3 in DNA: TGTGCCAGTATTGGACAGGGGGATCAGCCCCAGCATTTT. Its translation: CASIGQGDQPQHF.

The gene calls are TRBV27 and TRBJ1-2; 7 bases agree with TRBD1. J was trimmed by 5 bases and V by 6 bases; bases with no gene match: 6. The germline V gene encodes CDR1 MNHEY and CDR2 SMNVEV (reference sequence). CDR3 size: 13 residues. CDR3 residues: CASRTTGRYGYTF. The CDR3 DNA sequence: TGTGCCAGCAGAACGACAGGGAGGTATGGCTACACCTTC.

V usage is TRBV7-7 and J usage is TRBJ2-7; 9 bases fit TRBD2. The V segment lost 3 bases and the J segment 2 bases; nucleotides outside the gene matches: 5. This CDR3 region has 15 residues. Germline CDR1 reads SSHAT; CDR2 reads FNYEAQ (reference sequence). As DNA, the CDR3 is TGTGCCAGCAGCTTCGCGACTAGCGGTACCTACGAGCAGTACTTC. Translated: CASSFATSGTYEQYF.

This chain links TRBV25-1 with TRBJ2-5; possible D gene TRBD1, 6 bases. Germline loops: CDR1 MGHDK, CDR2 SYGVNS. The CDR3 is 13 residues long. The ends were cut back, 4 bases at V and 4 bases at J, with 10 bases in the middle. Written as DNA, the CDR3 is TGTGCCAGCAGTGCCCAGGGGAGAGAGACCCAGTACTTC. This codes for CASSAQGRETQYF.

The CDR3 coding sequence is TGCGCCAGCCGCCGGGGGGACAATGAAAAACTGTTTTTT. Translating it yields CASRRGDNEKLFF. The rearrangement joins TRBV5-1 to TRBJ1-4, with D perhaps matching TRBD1 (5 bases). The germline V and J ends were trimmed by 7 bases and 5 bases, with 12 bases remaining between them. The CDR3 totals 13 residues. The V gene's germline CDR1 is SGHRS and CDR2 YFSETQ.

The CDR3 nucleotides are TGTGCCAGCAGCGTAGCGGGGGTAGGGGACTACGAGCAGTACTTC. This encodes CASSVAGVGDYEQYF. This chain connects TRBV9 to TRBJ2-7; weak D call: TRBD2 (6 bases). The CDR3 extends over 15 amino acids. Germline V lookup: CDR1 SGDLS, CDR2 YYNGEE. V was trimmed by 0 bases and J by 3 bases, leaving 13 bases between them.

The J gene is TRBJ2-2, the V gene TRBV25-1, with a possible D match to TRBD1 (6 bases). From germline, CDR1 is MGHDK and CDR2 SYGVNS. This CDR3 comprises 16 residues. V dropped 3 bases and J dropped 2 bases, with 13 bases sitting between them. The CDR3 reads CASSDVARGNTGELFF. CDR3 DNA: TGTGCCAGCAGTGATGTCGCCAGGGGAAACACCGGGGAGCTGTTTTTT.

The rearrangement uses TRBV11-2 and TRBJ2-7, with TRBD1 as a possible D gene (6 bases). CDR3 size: 13 residues. Germline V lookup: CDR1 SGHAT, CDR2 FQNNGV. Between the trimmed V and J ends, which lost 1 base and 6 bases, there was a span of 10 bases. Here the CDR3 DNA reads TGTGCCAGCAGCTTAGTGACAGGAGTCGAGCAGTACTTC. Translating it yields CASSLVTGVEQYF. The whole variable domain, filled in from reference TRBV11-2 and TRBJ2-7, reads EAGVAQSPRYKIIEKRQSVAFWCNPISGHATLYWYQQILGQGPKLLIQFQNNGVVDDSQLPKDRFSAERLKGVDSTLKIQPAKLEDSAVYLCASSLVTGVEQYFGPGTRLTVT.

The rearrangement joins TRBV7-2 to TRBJ2-3; 11 positions agree with TRBD2. CDR3 length: 14 residues. Germline CDR1 reads SGHTA; CDR2 reads FQGNSA. The V and J ends lost 2 bases and 11 bases, in that order; junction bases with no gene match: 6. CDR3 sequence (DNA): TGTGCCAGCAGCTTACTAGCGGGAGGCCGGGAGCAGTATTTT. Its translation: CASSLLAGGREQYF. Combining the CDR3 with reference TRBV7-2 and TRBJ2-3 gives the whole variable domain GAGVSQSPSNKVTEKGKDVELRCDPISGHTALYWYRQSLGQGLEFLIYFQGNSAPDKSGLPSDRFSAERTGGSVSTLTIQRTQQEDSAVYLCASSLLAGGREQYFGPGTRLTVL.

The rearrangement joins TRBV7-9 to TRBJ2-3; perhaps TRBD2 as D (5 bases). The V end was cut by 4 bases, the J end by 7 bases, with 18 bases between. CDR3 length equals 15 residues. Germline CDR1 reads SEHNR; CDR2 reads FQNEAQ (reference sequence). CDR3 residues: CASSSRTASRHTQYF. For the CDR3, the DNA is TGTGCCAGCAGCTCCCGCACGGCTAGCCGACATACGCAGTATTTT.

J is TRBJ1-2 and V is TRBV5-5, with D tentatively TRBD1 (6 bases). The germline V gene has CDR1 SGHKS and CDR2 YYEKEE (reference sequence). With 0 bases removed from V and 0 bases from J, the gap between germline ends came to 6 bases. The CDR3 runs 14 residues. The CDR3 spells CASSLGQANYGYTF. For the CDR3, the DNA is TGTGCCAGCAGCTTGGGACAGGCTAACTATGGCTACACCTTC.

The V gene is TRBV28, the J gene TRBJ1-1; TRBD1 is a possible D gene (5 bases). Between the trimmed V and J ends, which lost 7 bases and 3 bases, there was a span of 9 bases. The CDR3 loop spans 12 amino acids. Looked up from germline, CDR1 is MDHEN and CDR2 is SYDVKM. The DNA for the CDR3 is TGTGCCAGCAATCGGGGGGACACTGAAGCTTTCTTT. It encodes CASNRGDTEAFF.

The chain combines TRBV28 with TRBJ2-7; 9 bases match TRBD2. J gave up 2 bases and V 10 bases, and 6 bases lay outside the gene matches. CDR1 is MDHEN, CDR2 SYDVKM, per germline. The CDR3 is 13 residues long. CDR3 in amino acids: CATRTSAAYEQYF. DNA of the CDR3: TGTGCCACACGGACTAGCGCGGCCTACGAGCAGTACTTC.

The chain recombines TRBV28 with TRBJ2-3, with 12 nucleotides matching TRBD2. The CDR3 contains 16 residues. V lost 10 bases and J lost 4; bases outside the gene matches: 12. The germline gives CDR1 MDHEN, CDR2 SYDVKM. The CDR3 region has the DNA TGTGCCACCGCCAGACCCCTAGCGGGAGGGGCAGATACGCAGTATTTT. Residues: CATARPLAGGADTQYF.

V and J are TRBV7-8 and TRBJ2-7; D is unclear. Trimming left V 5 bases short and J 2 bases short, with 16 bases between. CDR3 length: 15 amino acids. Germline V gene data show CDR1 as SGHVS and CDR2 as FQNEAQ. The CDR3 coding sequence is TGTGCCAGCAGCCCTAAATCGTACAGAACCTACGAGCAGTACTTC. It codes for CASSPKSYRTYEQYF. The variable domain in full, with the rest retrieved from reference TRBV7-8 and TRBJ2-7, is GAGVSQSPRYKVAKRGQDVALRCDPISGHVSLFWYQQALGQGPEFLTYFQNEAQLDKSGLPSDRFFAERPEGSVSTLKIQRTQQEDSAVYLCASSPKSYRTYEQYFGPGTRLTVT.

The chain couples TRBV13 to TRBJ2-7, with D possibly TRBD2 on 6 matching bases. CDR1 PRHDT and CDR2 FYEKMQ come from the germline V gene (reference sequence). Trimming removed 0 bases at V and 2 bases at J, with 8 bases between. CDR3 length equals 14 residues. Written as DNA, the CDR3 is TGTGCCAGCAGCTTAGGACGGGGGACCTACGAGCAGTACTTC. This gives the protein CASSLGRGTYEQYF.

V usage is TRBV7-2 and J usage is TRBJ1-5; D possibly corresponds to TRBD1 (6 bases). Germline CDR1 and CDR2: SGHTA and FQGNSA. The V and J ends lost 8 bases and 1 base respectively, with 15 bases between them. This CDR3 has 15 amino acids. CDR3 DNA: TGTGCCAGCCAGCTTAGTCAGGGGAGCAATCAGCCCCAGCATTTT. It is translated as CASQLSQGSNQPQHF.

V is TRBV11-2 and J is TRBJ1-1; 9 bases match TRBD1. The CDR3 totals 14 residues. Germline V CDR1 and CDR2: SGHAT, FQNNGV. V gave up 4 bases and J gave up 0 bases; unmatched junction bases: 0. The CDR3 bases are TGTGCCAGCAGCTGGACAGGGGTGAACACTGAAGCTTTCTTT. Translation: CASSWTGVNTEAFF.

CDR3 protein: CASSPGGNEQFF. CDR3 in DNA: TGTGCCAGCAGTCCGGGAGGGAATGAGCAGTTCTTC. The chain has TRBV27 and TRBJ2-1; 8 bases align to TRBD2. The trim removed 5 bases at V and 7 bases at J, leaving 1 base unmatched. The CDR3 extends over 12 amino acids. Germline-derived CDR1 and CDR2 are MNHEY and SMNVEV (reference sequence).

This clone was recorded once. J is TRBJ1-1 and V is TRBV7-2; no clear D gene. The germline V and J ends were trimmed by 5 bases and 4 bases, with 14 bases remaining between them. Germline V gene sequence: CDR1 SGHTA, CDR2 FQGNSA. The length of the CDR3 is 14 residues. CDR3 sequence: CASSEYEGSTEAFF. CDR3 nucleotide sequence: TGTGCCAGCAGCGAGTATGAGGGTTCCACTGAAGCTTTCTTT.